This T cell receptor (beta chain) is from a study of blood T cells in healthy people across ages. There are a few counts of this clonotype. Together with a sample-barcoded 5' primer, a J-beta primer mix was included in a second PCR lasting roughly 6 to 12 cycles. TCRdb itself ran the 5' RACE reads through MiXCR, one entry per CDR3 protein. The sample lists over 1,500,000 distinct CDR3 sequences, more than 35% seen once, with about 23% in the top ten. V lost 6 bases and J lost 5; bases outside the gene matches: 6. This CDR3 has 15 amino acids. Germline V gene data show CDR1 as ENHRY and CDR2 as SYGVKD.

This receptor was taken from a human donor in good health. Sample: blood. The J gene is TRBJ2-5, the V gene TRBV10-3, with TRBD2 matching 13 bases. The CDR3 spells CAIRVGTSGAETQYF. The DNA for the CDR3 is TGTGCCATCAGGGTAGGGACTAGCGGGGCGGAGACCCAGTACTTC.